Listed here are 23 T cell receptor beta chains from one sample, sequenced in a study of T cell changes during pregnancy in multiple sclerosis. Method: immunoSEQ multiplex PCR; TCRdb's copy keeps in-frame clones and lacks some. The sample shows 80,000 to 95,000 clones, around 93% of them seen only once. Sequencing was performed on peripheral blood, taken in the third trimester of pregnancy. The receptors shown here come from a female donor in good health, enrolled as a control in a pregnancy study.

The chain has TRBV19 and TRBJ2-7; D is perhaps TRBD1 (6 bases). This CDR3 has 15 amino acids. Trimming took 6 bases from V and 0 from J, leaving 15 bases between them. Germline values: CDR1 LNHDA, CDR2 SQIVND (reference sequence). The CDR3 region is CASRYRDGSSYEQYF. CDR3 bases: TGTGCCAGTAGATACAGGGACGGCAGCTCCTACGAGCAGTACTTC.

This clone appeared once. The V call is TRBV28, the J call TRBJ1-5, with no clear D. This CDR3 spans 15 amino acids. Germline V gene lookup returns CDR1 MDHEN and CDR2 SYDVKM. Trimming left V 6 bases short and J 6 bases short, with 18 bases between. The CDR3 DNA reads as TGTGCCAGCAGCCCTTTAATGGTGGGCATTCAGCCCCAGCATTTT. Translating it yields CASSPLMVGIQPQHF.

In its sample, this clone was seen once. This chain links TRBV2 with TRBJ1-3; 7 nucleotides agree with TRBD1. Germline CDR1 is SNHLY and CDR2 is FYNNEI. The J segment lost 6 bases and the V segment lost 4 bases, leaving 9 bases of the junction unmatched. This CDR3 contains 15 residues. In DNA, the CDR3 is TGTGCCAGCAGTGGCGAGACAGGGAGGTTAAACACCATATATTTT. This gives the protein CASSGETGRLNTIYF.

V and J are TRBV5-4 and TRBJ2-2, with no clear D. This CDR3 region has 16 residues. Germline assignment: CDR1 SGHNT and CDR2 YYREEE (reference sequence). V shed 1 base and J shed 0 bases, with 10 bases lying between them. CDR3 region: CASSLLSRANTGELFF. CDR3 DNA: TGTGCCAGCAGCTTGCTGAGTCGTGCGAACACCGGGGAGCTGTTTTTT.

The chain couples TRBV27 to TRBJ2-7; D is possibly TRBD2 (6 bases). The germline V and J ends were trimmed by 3 bases and 4 bases, with 16 bases remaining between them. Germline V gene lookup returns CDR1 MNHEY and CDR2 SMNVEV (reference sequence). The CDR3 totals 15 residues. DNA for the CDR3: TGTGCCAGCAGTTTTGATGGAGGGCTTTTTTACGAGCAGTACTTC. Its protein is CASSFDGGLFYEQYF.

The genes are TRBV5-1 and TRBJ2-7, with 10 bases matching TRBD1. Trimming at V came to 7 bases and at J to 4 bases, leaving 8 bases not matched to a gene. Germline V gene data show CDR1 as SGHRS and CDR2 as YFSETQ. This CDR3 has 14 residues. DNA for the CDR3: TGCGCCAGCTCCAGGGACAGGGGCCCGTACGAGCAGTACTTC. Encoded protein: CASSRDRGPYEQYF. Full variable domain (rest looked up from reference TRBV5-1 and TRBJ2-7): KAGVTQTPRYLIKTRGQQVTLSCSPISGHRSVSWYQQTPGQGLQFLFEYFSETQRNKGNFPGRFSGRQFSNSRSEMNVSTLELGDSALYLCASSRDRGPYEQYFGPGTRLTVT.

The V gene is TRBV19, the J gene TRBJ2-6, with D perhaps matching TRBD2 (5 bases). The V and J ends lost 10 bases and 0 bases respectively, with 22 bases between them. The germline V gene encodes CDR1 LNHDA and CDR2 SQIVND (reference sequence). This CDR3 contains 18 residues. CDR3 sequence: CANTTVPLGSSGANVLTF. DNA for the CDR3: TGTGCCAATACCACAGTGCCTTTAGGGAGCTCTGGGGCCAACGTCCTGACTTTC.

V usage is TRBV28 and J usage is TRBJ2-7; TRBD2 matches at 8 bases. CDR3 length: 14 residues. Per the germline V gene, CDR1 is MDHEN and CDR2 is SYDVKM. V was clipped by 8 bases and J by 2 bases; unmatched bases: 8. CDR3 loop: CASGVTSGPYEQYF. The CDR3 bases are TGTGCCAGCGGCGTTACTAGCGGACCCTACGAGCAGTACTTC. Full variable domain (remainder filled in from reference TRBV28 and TRBJ2-7): DVKVTQSSRYLVKRTGEKVFLECVQDMDHENMFWYRQDPGLGLRLIYFSYDVKMKEKGDIPEGYSVSREKKERFSLILESASTNQTSMYLCASGVTSGPYEQYFGPGTRLTVT.

This clone was detected only once. The rearrangement uses TRBV27 and TRBJ2-1, with 7 positions matching TRBD1. The CDR3 runs 15 residues. With 5 bases clipped from V and 4 bases from J, the junction kept 8 bases outside the gene matches. CDR1 and CDR2 (germline): MNHEY, SMNVEV (reference sequence). The CDR3 sequence is CASSHTGTEYNEQFF. CDR3 in DNA: TGTGCCAGCAGTCATACCGGGACAGAGTACAATGAGCAGTTCTTC.

V usage is TRBV2 and J usage is TRBJ1-2; 10 nucleotides agree with TRBD1. There are 16 residues in the CDR3. Losses at the gene ends were 4 bases for V and 4 bases for J; bases not matched to a gene: 9. CDR1 and CDR2 from the germline V gene are SNHLY and FYNNEI. The CDR3 protein is CASSGRDRGESYGYTF. The DNA of the CDR3 is TGTGCCAGCAGTGGCCGGGACAGGGGTGAATCCTATGGCTACACCTTC.

The chain is built from TRBV6-4 and TRBJ2-3; 7 bases agree with TRBD1. The CDR3 has 15 residues. With 3 bases clipped from V and 4 bases from J, the junction kept 7 bases outside the gene matches. Germline V gives CDR1 MRHNA, CDR2 SNTAGT. CDR3 residues: CASSEVPQGADTQYF. The CDR3 nucleotides are TGTGCCAGCAGTGAGGTTCCCCAGGGGGCAGATACGCAGTATTTT.

This chain links TRBV4-2 with TRBJ2-1; TRBD2 matches at 10 bases. The CDR3 has 16 amino acids. The germline V gene has CDR1 LGHNA and CDR2 YNFKEQ. With V trimmed by 1 base and J by 7 bases, 7 bases remained unmatched. CDR3 DNA sequence: TGTGCCAGCAGCCAAGGGGCAGCGGGAGGGTTTAATGAGCAGTTCTTC. Its translation: CASSQGAAGGFNEQFF.

The chain carries TRBV5-4 and TRBJ2-7, with D maybe TRBD1 (5 bases). V was cut by 0 bases and J by 2 bases, with 6 bases left in between. Germline-derived CDR1 and CDR2 are SGHNT and YYREEE (reference sequence). This CDR3 is 13 amino acids long. The CDR3 loop is CASSLGTTYEQYF. CDR3 in DNA: TGTGCCAGCAGCTTGGGGACAACCTACGAGCAGTACTTC.

J is TRBJ2-5 and V is TRBV6-5; 10 positions match TRBD1. This CDR3 contains 13 residues. V was clipped by 0 bases and J by 9 bases; unmatched bases: 1. Germline-derived CDR1 and CDR2 are MNHEY and SVGAGI. CDR3 region: CASSYSTGGPQYF. As DNA, the CDR3 is TGTGCCAGCAGTTACTCGACAGGGGGCCCCCAGTACTTC.

The chain has TRBV9 and TRBJ2-2; D call uncertain. Looked up from germline, CDR1 is SGDLS and CDR2 is YYNGEE. This CDR3 contains 15 residues. V was shortened by 0 bases and J by 3 bases, with 9 bases between the two germline ends. CDR3 DNA sequence: TGTGCCAGCAGCGTAGGAGGTGACTACACCGGGGAGCTGTTTTTT. Translation: CASSVGGDYTGELFF.

The genes are TRBV10-3 and TRBJ2-7; 9 bases match TRBD1. This CDR3 comprises 14 residues. The V gene's germline CDR1 is ENHRY and CDR2 SYGVKD. The ends lost 0 bases at V and 6 bases at J; junction bases unmatched: 3. The CDR3 DNA reads as TGTGCCATCAGTGAGTCGTCGGACAGGGGCGAGCAGTACTTC. It codes for CAISESSDRGEQYF.

The rearrangement uses TRBV11-2 and TRBJ1-4; no clear D gene. Germline lookup yields CDR1 SGHAT and CDR2 FQNNGV. This CDR3 is 16 amino acids long. Deletions cut 5 bases from V and 5 bases from J, with 18 bases between. Here the CDR3 reads CASSGGRGRRNEKLFF. The CDR3, as DNA: TGTGCCAGCAGCGGAGGACGTGGCAGGAGAAATGAAAAACTGTTTTTT.

The chain links TRBV5-6 to TRBJ2-7; 7 bases are shared with TRBD1. This CDR3 has 14 amino acids. Germline assignment: CDR1 SGHDT and CDR2 YYEEEE. Trimming cost V 1 base and J 2 bases; bases outside gene matches: 3. The CDR3 coding sequence is TGTGCCAGCAGCTTGACAGGGGTCCCCTACGAGCAGTACTTC. Translation: CASSLTGVPYEQYF.

The chain uses TRBV11-2 and TRBJ2-3, with unresolved D. CDR1 is SGHAT and CDR2 is FQNNGV in the germline V gene. V gave up 1 base and J gave up 2 bases, with 7 bases separating them. The CDR3 runs 14 residues. CDR3 nucleotide sequence: TGTGCCAGCAGCTTAGCCGGGTACACAGATACGCAGTATTTT. This gives the protein CASSLAGYTDTQYF.

The chain combines TRBV6-5 with TRBJ2-7; 7 nucleotides line up with TRBD2. The V gene's germline CDR1 is MNHEY and CDR2 SVGAGI. The CDR3 covers 14 residues. V trimming: 8 bases; J trimming: 4 bases; junction bases outside the gene matches: 11. CDR3 sequence reads: CASGVGGSKYEQYF. For the CDR3, the DNA is TGTGCCAGCGGGGTTGGCGGGAGTAAGTACGAGCAGTACTTC.

This clone was detected once. The CDR3 loop is CASSYSPGGPGYTF. The CDR3 bases are TGTGCCAGCAGTTACTCCCCGGGAGGGCCTGGCTACACCTTC. The V call is TRBV6-5, the J call TRBJ1-2, with D unresolved. Trimming removed 0 bases from V and 7 bases from J, with 12 bases in between. The CDR3 has 14 amino acids. Germline-derived CDR1 and CDR2 are MNHEY and SVGAGI.

V usage is TRBV28 and J usage is TRBJ1-3, with 8 bases aligning to TRBD1. Germline loops: CDR1 MDHEN, CDR2 SYDVKM. Trimming removed 4 bases from V and 0 bases from J; junction bases left unmatched: 5. This CDR3 is built from 16 residues. As DNA, the CDR3 is TGTGCCAGCAGTTGGGGACAGGTCGACTCTGGAAACACCATATATTTT. Amino acids: CASSWGQVDSGNTIYF.

The chain has TRBV5-6 and TRBJ2-5; D may be TRBD2 (5 bases). Trimming left V 1 base short and J 5 bases short, with 18 bases between. CDR3 length: 16 amino acids. Germline CDR1 SGHDT, CDR2 YYEEEE. CDR3 residues: CASSLWESPLFETQYF. The CDR3 coding sequence is TGTGCCAGCAGCTTGTGGGAGTCACCCCTATTTGAGACCCAGTACTTC. The whole variable domain, filled in from reference TRBV5-6 and TRBJ2-5, reads DAGVTQSPTHLIKTRGQQVTLRCSPKSGHDTVSWYQQALGQGPQFIFQYYEEEERQRGNFPDRFSGHQFPNYSSELNVNALLLGDSALYLCASSLWESPLFETQYFGPGTRLLVL.